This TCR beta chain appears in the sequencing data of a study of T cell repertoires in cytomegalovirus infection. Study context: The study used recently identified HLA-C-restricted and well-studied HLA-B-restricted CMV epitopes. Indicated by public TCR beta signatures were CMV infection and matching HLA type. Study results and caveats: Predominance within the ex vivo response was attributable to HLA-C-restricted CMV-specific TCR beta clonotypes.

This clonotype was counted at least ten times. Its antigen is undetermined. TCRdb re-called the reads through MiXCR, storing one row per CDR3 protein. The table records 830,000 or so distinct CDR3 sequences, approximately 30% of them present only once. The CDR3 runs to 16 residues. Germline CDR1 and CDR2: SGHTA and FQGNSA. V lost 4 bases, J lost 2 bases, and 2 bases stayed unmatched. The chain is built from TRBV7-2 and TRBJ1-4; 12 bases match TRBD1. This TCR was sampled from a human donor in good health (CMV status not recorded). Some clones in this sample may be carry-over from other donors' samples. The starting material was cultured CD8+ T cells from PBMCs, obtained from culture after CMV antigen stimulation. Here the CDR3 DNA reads TGTGCCAGCAGCTCGGGGACAGGGGGCACTAATGAAAAACTGTTTTTT. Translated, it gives CASSSGTGGTNEKLFF. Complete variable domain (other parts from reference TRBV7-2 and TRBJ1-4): GAGVSQSPSNKVTEKGKDVELRCDPISGHTALYWYRQSLGQGLEFLIYFQGNSAPDKSGLPSDRFSAERTGGSVSTLTIQRTQQEDSAVYLCASSSGTGGTNEKLFFGSGTQLSVL.